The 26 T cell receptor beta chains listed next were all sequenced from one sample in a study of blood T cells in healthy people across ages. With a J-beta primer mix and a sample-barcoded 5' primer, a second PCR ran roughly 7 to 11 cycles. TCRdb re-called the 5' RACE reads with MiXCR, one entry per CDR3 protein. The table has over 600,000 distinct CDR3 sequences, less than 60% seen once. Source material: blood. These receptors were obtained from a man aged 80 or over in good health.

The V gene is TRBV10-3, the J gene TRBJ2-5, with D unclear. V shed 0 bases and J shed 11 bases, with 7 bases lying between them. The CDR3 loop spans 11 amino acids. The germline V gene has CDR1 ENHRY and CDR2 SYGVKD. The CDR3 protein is CAISESSRQYF. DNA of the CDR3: TGTGCCATCAGTGAGTCAAGTAGGCAGTACTTC.

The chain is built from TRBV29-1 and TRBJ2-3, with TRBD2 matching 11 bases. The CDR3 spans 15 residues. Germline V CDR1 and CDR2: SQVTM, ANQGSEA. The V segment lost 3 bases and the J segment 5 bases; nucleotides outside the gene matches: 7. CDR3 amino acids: CSVERTSGPVDTQYF. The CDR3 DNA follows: TGCAGCGTTGAGCGGACTAGCGGGCCGGTAGATACGCAGTATTTT.

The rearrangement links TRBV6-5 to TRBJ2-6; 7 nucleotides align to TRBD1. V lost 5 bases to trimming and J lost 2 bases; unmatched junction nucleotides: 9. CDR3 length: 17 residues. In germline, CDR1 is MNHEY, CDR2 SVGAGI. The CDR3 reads CASSIQGRRAGANVLTF. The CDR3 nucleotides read TGTGCCAGCAGTATACAGGGGCGTCGCGCTGGGGCCAACGTCCTGACTTTC.

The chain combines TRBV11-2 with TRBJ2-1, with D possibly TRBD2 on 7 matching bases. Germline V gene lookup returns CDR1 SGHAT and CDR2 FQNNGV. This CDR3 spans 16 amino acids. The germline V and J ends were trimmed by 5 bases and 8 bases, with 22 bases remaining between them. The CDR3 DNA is TGTGCCAGCAGCGAGATAGGGGCGGGGGCGCGCTATGAGCAGTTCTTC. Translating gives CASSEIGAGARYEQFF.

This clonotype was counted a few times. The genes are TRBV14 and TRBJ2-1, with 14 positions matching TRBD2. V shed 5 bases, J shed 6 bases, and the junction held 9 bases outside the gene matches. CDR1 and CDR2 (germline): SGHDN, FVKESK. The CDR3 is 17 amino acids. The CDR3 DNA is TGTGCCAGCAGCTCTCGGACTAGCGGGAGGTATGGCAATGAGCAGTTCTTC. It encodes CASSSRTSGRYGNEQFF.

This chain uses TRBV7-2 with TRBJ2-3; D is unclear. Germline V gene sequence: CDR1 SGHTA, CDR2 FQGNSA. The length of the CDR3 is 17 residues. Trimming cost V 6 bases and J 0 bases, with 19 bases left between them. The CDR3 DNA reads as TGTGCCAGCAGATCGCATCCCTACCCTGCAAGCACAGATACGCAGTATTTT. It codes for CASRSHPYPASTDTQYF.

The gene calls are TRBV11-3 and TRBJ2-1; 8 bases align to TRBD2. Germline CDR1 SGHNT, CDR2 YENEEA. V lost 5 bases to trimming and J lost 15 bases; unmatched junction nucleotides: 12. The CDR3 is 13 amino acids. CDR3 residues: CASSQLAGTVAFF. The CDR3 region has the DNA TGTGCCAGCAGCCAATTAGCGGGAACGGTGGCGTTCTTC.

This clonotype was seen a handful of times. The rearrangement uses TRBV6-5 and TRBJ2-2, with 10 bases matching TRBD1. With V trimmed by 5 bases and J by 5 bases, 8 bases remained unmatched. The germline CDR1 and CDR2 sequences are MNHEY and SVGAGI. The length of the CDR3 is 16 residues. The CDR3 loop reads CASSNTGQGYTGELFF. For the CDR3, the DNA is TGTGCCAGCAGTAACACGGGACAGGGGTATACCGGGGAGCTGTTTTTT.

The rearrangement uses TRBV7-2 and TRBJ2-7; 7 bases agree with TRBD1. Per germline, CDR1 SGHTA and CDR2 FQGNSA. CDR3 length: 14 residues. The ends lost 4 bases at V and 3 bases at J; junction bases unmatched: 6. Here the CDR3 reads CASSSFGTDYEQYF. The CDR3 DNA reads TGTGCCAGCAGCTCATTTGGGACAGACTACGAGCAGTACTTC.

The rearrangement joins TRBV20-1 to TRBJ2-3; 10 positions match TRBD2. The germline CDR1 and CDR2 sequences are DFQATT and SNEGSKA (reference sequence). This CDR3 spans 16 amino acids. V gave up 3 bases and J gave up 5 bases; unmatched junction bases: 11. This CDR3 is CSASGALAGGKDTQYF. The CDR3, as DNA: TGCAGTGCTAGTGGGGCATTAGCGGGAGGTAAAGATACGCAGTATTTT.

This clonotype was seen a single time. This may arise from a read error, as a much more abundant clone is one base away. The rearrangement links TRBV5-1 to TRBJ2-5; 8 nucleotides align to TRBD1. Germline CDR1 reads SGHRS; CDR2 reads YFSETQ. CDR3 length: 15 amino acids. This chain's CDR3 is CARSPRTGSKETQYF. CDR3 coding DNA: TGCGCCCGCAGCCCGCGGACAGGGTCTAAGGAGACCCAGTACTTC.

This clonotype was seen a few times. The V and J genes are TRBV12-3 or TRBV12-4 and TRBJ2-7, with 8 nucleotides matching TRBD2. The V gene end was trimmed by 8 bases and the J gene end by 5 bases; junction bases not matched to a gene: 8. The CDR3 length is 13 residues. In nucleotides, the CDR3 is TGTGCCAGCGTACTCAGCGGGAGCGACGAGCAGTACTTC. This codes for CASVLSGSDEQYF.

The CDR3 sequence is CASSLRALAAYNEQFF. Here the CDR3 DNA reads TGTGCCAGCAGCTTAAGGGCACTAGCGGCCTACAATGAGCAGTTCTTC. The rearrangement joins TRBV7-2 to TRBJ2-1, with 8 bases matching TRBD2. CDR3 length: 16 amino acids. Germline V gene lookup returns CDR1 SGHTA and CDR2 FQGNSA. V shed 2 bases, J shed 2 bases, and the junction held 5 bases outside the gene matches. Looking up the rest from reference TRBV7-2 and TRBJ2-1 gives the full variable domain: GAGVSQSPSNKVTEKGKDVELRCDPISGHTALYWYRQSLGQGLEFLIYFQGNSAPDKSGLPSDRFSAERTGGSVSTLTIQRTQQEDSAVYLCASSLRALAAYNEQFFGPGTRLTVL.

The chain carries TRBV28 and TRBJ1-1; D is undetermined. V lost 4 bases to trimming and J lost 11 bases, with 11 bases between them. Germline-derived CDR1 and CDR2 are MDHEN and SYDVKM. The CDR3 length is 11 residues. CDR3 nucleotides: TGTGCCAGCAGTTCCCCGATTCGGGCTTTCTTT. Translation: CASSSPIRAFF.

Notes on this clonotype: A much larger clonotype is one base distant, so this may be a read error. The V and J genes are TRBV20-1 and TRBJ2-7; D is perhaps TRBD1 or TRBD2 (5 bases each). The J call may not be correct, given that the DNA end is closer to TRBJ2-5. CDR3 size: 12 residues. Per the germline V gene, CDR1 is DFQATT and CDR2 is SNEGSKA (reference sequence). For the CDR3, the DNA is TGCAGTGCCGCATTTGGGGGAGAGACCCAGTACTTC. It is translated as CSAAFGGETQYF.

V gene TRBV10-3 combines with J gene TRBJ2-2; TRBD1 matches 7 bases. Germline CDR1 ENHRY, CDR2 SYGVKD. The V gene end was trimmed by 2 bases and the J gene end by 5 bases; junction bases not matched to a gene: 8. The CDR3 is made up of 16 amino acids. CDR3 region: CAISEDPRQGTGELFF. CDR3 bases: TGTGCCATCAGTGAGGACCCCCGACAGGGTACCGGGGAGCTGTTTTTT.

In nucleotides, the CDR3 is TGCGCCAGCAGCTTCGAAGGGGTTGGTTCACCCCTCCACTTT. It encodes CASSFEGVGSPLHF. This sequence joins TRBV5-1 and TRBJ1-6, with TRBD1 as a possible D gene (5 bases). There are 14 residues in the CDR3. Germline V lookup: CDR1 SGHRS, CDR2 YFSETQ. The V end was cut by 2 bases, the J end by 9 bases, with 12 bases between.

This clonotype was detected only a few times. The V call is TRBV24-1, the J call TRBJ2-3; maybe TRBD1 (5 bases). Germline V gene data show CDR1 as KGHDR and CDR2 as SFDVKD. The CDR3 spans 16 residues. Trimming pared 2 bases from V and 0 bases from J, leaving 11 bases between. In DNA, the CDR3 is TGTGCCACCAGTGATTCCAGGGTTTTGAGCACAGATACGCAGTATTTT. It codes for CATSDSRVLSTDTQYF.

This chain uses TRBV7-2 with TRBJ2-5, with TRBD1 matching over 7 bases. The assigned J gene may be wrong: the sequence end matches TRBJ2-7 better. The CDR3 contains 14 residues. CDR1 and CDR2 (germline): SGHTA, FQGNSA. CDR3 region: CASSSRQGQNEQYF. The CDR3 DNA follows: TGTGCCAGCAGCTCACGACAGGGTCAAAACGAGCAGTACTTC.

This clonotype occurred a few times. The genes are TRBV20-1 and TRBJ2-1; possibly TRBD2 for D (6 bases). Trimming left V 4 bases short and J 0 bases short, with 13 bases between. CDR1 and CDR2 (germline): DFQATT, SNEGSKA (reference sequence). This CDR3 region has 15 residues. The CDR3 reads CSATQASVSYNEQFF. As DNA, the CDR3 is TGCAGTGCTACACAAGCTAGCGTCTCCTACAATGAGCAGTTCTTC.

CDR3 nucleotides: TGTGCCAGCAGCCAAGATAGGGCTAGCACAGATACGCAGTATTTT. Residues: CASSQDRASTDTQYF. The chain couples TRBV14 to TRBJ2-3; D is uncertain. This CDR3 has 15 amino acids. The V gene lost 0 bases and the J gene lost 0 bases, with 7 bases spanning the gap. Germline V gene data show CDR1 as SGHDN and CDR2 as FVKESK.

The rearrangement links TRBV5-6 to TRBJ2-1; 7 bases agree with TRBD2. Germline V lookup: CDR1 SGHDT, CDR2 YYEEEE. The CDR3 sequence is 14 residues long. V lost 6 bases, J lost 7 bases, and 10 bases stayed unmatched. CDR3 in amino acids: CASNREARQNEQFF. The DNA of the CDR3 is TGTGCCAGCAACCGGGAGGCTCGACAGAATGAGCAGTTCTTC. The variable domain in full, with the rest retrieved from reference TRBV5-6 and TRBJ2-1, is DAGVTQSPTHLIKTRGQQVTLRCSPKSGHDTVSWYQQALGQGPQFIFQYYEEEERQRGNFPDRFSGHQFPNYSSELNVNALLLGDSALYLCASNREARQNEQFFGPGTRLTVL.

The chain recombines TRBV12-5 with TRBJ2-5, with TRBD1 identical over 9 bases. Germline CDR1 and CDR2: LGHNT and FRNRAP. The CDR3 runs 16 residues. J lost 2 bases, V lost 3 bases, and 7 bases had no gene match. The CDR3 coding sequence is TGTGCTAGTGGTTTAGGGCGGACAGGGGATCAAGAGACCCAGTACTTC. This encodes CASGLGRTGDQETQYF.

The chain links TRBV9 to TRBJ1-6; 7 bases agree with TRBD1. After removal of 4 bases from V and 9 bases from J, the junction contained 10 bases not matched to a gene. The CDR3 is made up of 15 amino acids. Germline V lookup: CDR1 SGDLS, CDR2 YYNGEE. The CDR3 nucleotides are TGTGCCAGCAGCCCAAGGGACAGAGGTAGTTCACCCCTCCACTTT. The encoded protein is CASSPRDRGSSPLHF. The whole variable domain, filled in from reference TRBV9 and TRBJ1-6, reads DSGVTQTPKHLITATGQRVTLRCSPRSGDLSVYWYQQSLDQGLQFLIQYYNGEERAKGNILERFSAQQFPDLHSELNLSSLELGDSALYFCASSPRDRGSSPLHFGNGTRLTVT.

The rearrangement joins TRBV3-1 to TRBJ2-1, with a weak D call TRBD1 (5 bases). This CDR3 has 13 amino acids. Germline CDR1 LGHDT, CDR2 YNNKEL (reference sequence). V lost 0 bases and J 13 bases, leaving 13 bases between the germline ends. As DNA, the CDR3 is TGTGCCAGCAGCCAAGATCCAGGGTTTTTCCAGTTCTTC. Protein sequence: CASSQDPGFFQFF.

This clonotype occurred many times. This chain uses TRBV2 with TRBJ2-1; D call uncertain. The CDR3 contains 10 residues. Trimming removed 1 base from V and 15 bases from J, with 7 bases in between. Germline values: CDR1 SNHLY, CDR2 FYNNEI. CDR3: CASSEGTGFF. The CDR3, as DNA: TGTGCCAGCAGTGAAGGGACGGGGTTCTTC.